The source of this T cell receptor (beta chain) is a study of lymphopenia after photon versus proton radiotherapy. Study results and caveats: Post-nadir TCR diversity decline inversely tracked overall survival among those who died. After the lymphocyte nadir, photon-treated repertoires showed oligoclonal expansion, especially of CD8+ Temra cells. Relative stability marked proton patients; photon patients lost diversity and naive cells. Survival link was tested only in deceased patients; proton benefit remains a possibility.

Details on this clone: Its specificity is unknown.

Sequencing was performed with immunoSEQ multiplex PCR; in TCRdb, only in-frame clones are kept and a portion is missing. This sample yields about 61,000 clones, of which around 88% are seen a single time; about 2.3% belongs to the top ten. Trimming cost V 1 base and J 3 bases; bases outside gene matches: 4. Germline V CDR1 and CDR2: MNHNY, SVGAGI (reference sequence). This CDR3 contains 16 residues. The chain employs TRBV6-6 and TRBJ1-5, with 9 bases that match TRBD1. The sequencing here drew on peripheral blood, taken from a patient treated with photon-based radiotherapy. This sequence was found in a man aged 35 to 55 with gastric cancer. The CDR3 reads CASSYFRTGVNQPQHF. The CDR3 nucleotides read TGTGCCAGCAGTTACTTTCGGACAGGGGTCAATCAGCCCCAGCATTTT.